These T cell receptor beta chains were read from a single sample in a study of kidney transplant recipient with SARS-CoV-2 infection. TCRdb ran MiXCR on the reads and lists one entry per CDR3 protein. The sample shows 200,000 to 300,000 distinct CDR3 sequences, 29% of them seen only once. Sequenced here: a blood sample, sampled at baseline and around day 110 from a kidney transplant recipient. All receptors come from a male patient between 25 and 39 years old who had COVID-19 and was a kidney transplant recipient. Some of these T cells may belong to the graft donor. Each CDR3 is given with its conserved first and last residue. A D gene is named only where the DNA matches it firmly. Size is omitted from some rows. Given values are once, few, many or a class for expanded clones.

clone_size	d_call	v_call	j_call	cdr3_aa	cdr3_nt
many	-	TRBV3-1	TRBJ2-2	CASSIKHPISGLTGELFF	TGTGCCAGCAGCATCAAACATCCCATTTCAGGCTTGACCGGGGAGCTGTTTTTT
few	-	TRBV24-1	TRBJ2-5	CATSRGGGGQTQYF	TGTGCCACCTCCAGGGGGGGGGGCGGACAGACCCAGTACTTC
many	-	TRBV4-1	TRBJ1-1	CASSHQLRGKNTEAFF	TGCGCCAGCAGCCATCAACTCAGGGGCAAGAACACTGAAGCTTTCTTT
many	TRBD1	TRBV20-1	TRBJ1-2	CSARDWTGNYGYTF	TGCAGTGCTAGAGATTGGACAGGAAACTATGGCTACACCTTC
many	-	TRBV7-1	TRBJ1-2	CASSAGPHEGKTYGYTF	TGTGCCAGCAGCGCAGGGCCTCACGAGGGAAAGACCTATGGCTACACCTTC
many	-	TRBV7-8	TRBJ1-2	CASSGAGVGGYTF	TGTGCCAGCAGCGGGGCTGGGGTCGGTGGCTACACCTTC
many	TRBD1	TRBV18	TRBJ1-1	CASSMSGGEAFF	TGTGCCAGCTCAATGTCAGGGGGAGAAGCTTTCTTT
many	TRBD2	TRBV28	TRBJ2-7	CASSTLIAGDREGQYF	TGTGCCAGCAGCACTCTTATAGCGGGAGATCGGGAGGGGCAGTACTTC
many	-	TRBV18	TRBJ2-1	CASSPLPSGAGGWQFF	TGTGCCAGCTCACCACTTCCTTCAGGGGCTGGGGGATGGCAGTTCTTC
many	-	TRBV5-6	TRBJ1-2	CASAVPNSRKTYGYTF	TGTGCCAGCGCAGTTCCCAATAGTCGAAAGACCTATGGCTACACCTTC
-	-	TRBV2	TRBJ1-2	CASSDGTYRRKTYGYTF	TGTGCCAGCAGTGACGGGACTTACCGACGAAAGACCTATGGCTACACCTTC